A selection of T cell receptor beta chains follows, all from one sample in a study of blood T cells in healthy people across ages. TCRdb re-analysed the 5' RACE reads in MiXCR, keeping a single row per CDR3 protein. The repertoire consists of approximately 810,000 distinct CDR3 sequences, with around 26% occurring once and the leading ten covering 15% to 20%. Material for sequencing was blood. The receptors shown here come from a woman older than 75 in good health. CDR3s include the opening cysteine and the closing phenylalanine or tryptophan. Each record gives: D gene, clone size, V gene, J gene, CDR3 DNA, CDR3 protein. The D gene is left open where the match is weak. Some rows have no size entry. The others give once, few or many, or a class for an expanded clone.

TRBD2,many,TRBV3-1,TRBJ2-3,TGTGCCAGCAGCCCTCGCGTAGCGGGATCGATTCCAGATACGCAGTATTTT,CASSPRVAGSIPDTQYF
.,many,TRBV6-1,TRBJ2-6,TGTGCCAGCAGTGAACTAGGGGCGTCTGGGGCCAACGTCCTGACTTTC,CASSELGASGANVLTF
.,.,TRBV6-2/TRBV6-3,TRBJ1-4,TGTGCCAGCAGTCACCTCGTGCGTAATGAAAAACTGTTTTTT,CASSHLVRNEKLFF
TRBD1,.,TRBV20-1,TRBJ2-7,TGCAGTGCTAGACCATTGGACAGGGTTTACGAGCAGTACTTC,CSARPLDRVYEQYF
.,many,TRBV3-1,TRBJ2-7,TGTGCCAGCAGCCAAGAGGCCAACTACTACGAGCAGTACTTC,CASSQEANYYEQYF
.,.,TRBV12-3/TRBV12-4,TRBJ1-2,TGTGCCAGCAGTTTCGCCTCTAACTATGGCTACACCTTC,CASSFASNYGYTF
TRBD1,many,TRBV15,TRBJ2-1,TGTGCCACCAGCCCCCGGGACAGGGGGGTAAATGAGCAGTTCTTC,CATSPRDRGVNEQFF
.,.,TRBV7-6,TRBJ2-2,TGTGCCGGCAGCTCACGACAGGTCGCGAACACCGGGGAGCTGTTTTTT,CAGSSRQVANTGELFF
.,.,TRBV5-4,TRBJ2-7,TGTGCCAGCAGCTTGGAAAAAGGCGGCGAGCAGTACTTC,CASSLEKGGEQYF
TRBD2,few,TRBV20-1,TRBJ2-2,TGCAGTGCTAGGGGATTCCAAATAGCGGGGCTGAACACCGGGGAGCTGTTTTTT,CSARGFQIAGLNTGELFF
TRBD1,.,TRBV6-5,TRBJ1-1,TGCGCCACCACAGGGGTGGCTGAAGCTTTCTTT,CATTGVAEAFF
TRBD2,few,TRBV5-4,TRBJ2-1,TGTGCCAGCAGCCCGGGACTAGCGGGGGGGCCCAATGAGCAGTTCTTC,CASSPGLAGGPNEQFF
.,many,TRBV4-1,TRBJ2-1,TGCGCCAGCAGCCAAAGCTTAGGGGGTTACAATGAGCAGTTCTTC,CASSQSLGGYNEQFF
.,.,TRBV29-1,TRBJ1-1,TGCAGCGTTGTACTTGTGGGGGGGTACACTGAAGCTTTCTTT,CSVVLVGGYTEAFF
.,many,TRBV10-3,TRBJ1-2,TGTGCCATCAGTGAGGGACCCTCTCGACATGGCTACACCTTC,CAISEGPSRHGYTF
.,many,TRBV6-2/TRBV6-3,TRBJ2-5,TGTGCCAGCAGTTACGCGGGGACACCGCAAGAGACCCAGTACTTC,CASSYAGTPQETQYF
.,few,TRBV2,TRBJ2-1,TGTGCCAGCAGTGAATTGGGATCCCAGTACAATGAGCAGTTCTTC,CASSELGSQYNEQFF
.,.,TRBV9,TRBJ2-3,TGTGCCAGCAGCCGTTTAGCGGCTAGCAGAGATACGCAGTATTTT,CASSRLAASRDTQYF
.,many,TRBV24-1,TRBJ2-5,TGTGCCACCAGTGAGCCGGGACAATCTCAAGAGACCCAGTACTTC,CATSEPGQSQETQYF
.,many,TRBV5-1,TRBJ1-2,TGCGCCAGCAGCTTCACCCCGGACAGAACATATGGCTACACCTTC,CASSFTPDRTYGYTF
.,.,TRBV20-1,TRBJ2-7,TGCAGTGCTAGATCGACACAGACCTACGAGCAGTACTTC,CSARSTQTYEQYF
.,few,TRBV30,TRBJ1-1,TGTGCCTGGAGTACGAAAGGAGGTGTGGAAGCTTTCTTT,CAWSTKGGVEAFF
TRBD1,.,TRBV7-2,TRBJ2-6,TGTGCCAGCAGTCGGCCAGGGACAGGGGGCTCTGGGGCCAACGTCCTGACTTTC,CASSRPGTGGSGANVLTF
.,many,TRBV5-1,TRBJ2-7,TGCGCCAGCAGCTTGGCCGGCGGGGGCGGCTACGAGCAGTACTTC,CASSLAGGGGYEQYF
TRBD2,few,TRBV3-1,TRBJ2-5,TGTGCCAGCAGCCTCCTAGCGGGGGGGCCGAGGGAGACCCAGTACTTC,CASSLLAGGPRETQYF
TRBD1,few,TRBV7-2,TRBJ1-2,TGTGCCAGCAGCTTAGGGGACAGGGGCTCTGGCTACACCTTC,CASSLGDRGSGYTF
TRBD2,.,TRBV20-1,TRBJ2-1,TGCAGTGCGAGAGGGACTAGTTGTGGTGAGCAGTTCTTC,CSARGTSCGEQFF
TRBD1,.,TRBV5-1,TRBJ2-7,TGCGCCAGCAGCTTGGATGGCAGGGGGCGCGACGAGCAGTACTTC,CASSLDGRGRDEQYF
.,many,TRBV5-1,TRBJ2-7,TGCGCCAGCAGCCGAGGGGGGGCAGGAAACGAGCAGTACTTC,CASSRGGAGNEQYF
TRBD2,.,TRBV4-3,TRBJ2-3,TGCGCCAGCAGCCAAGCCCCGATTAGCGGGGGCACAGATACGCAGTATTTT,CASSQAPISGGTDTQYF
.,few,TRBV24-1,TRBJ2-5,TGTGCCACCAGTGATTCGCACACAAACTCCGTCCAGTACTTC,CATSDSHTNSVQYF
.,.,TRBV5-1,TRBJ1-2,TGCGCCAGCAGCTTTGGTTCCCGGGATGGCTACACCTTC,CASSFGSRDGYTF
.,many,TRBV12-3/TRBV12-4,TRBJ2-7,TGTGCCAGCAGCTCGACTCCGCACTCCTACGAGCAGTACTTC,CASSSTPHSYEQYF
.,few,TRBV24-1,TRBJ2-3,TGTGCCACCAGTGACCCCCGAGGGGCTAGCACAGATACGCAGTATTTT,CATSDPRGASTDTQYF
TRBD1,many,TRBV20-1,TRBJ1-2,TGCAGTGCTAGAGTAGAAACAGGGGCGCAGGGATATGGCTACACCTTC,CSARVETGAQGYGYTF
.,many,TRBV4-2,TRBJ2-5,TGTGCCAGCAGTCAAGACTGGGAGACCCAGTACTTC,CASSQDWETQYF
TRBD2,many,TRBV7-2,TRBJ2-3,TGTGCCAGCAGCTTAGAGGTGGCGGGGGGAAGCACAGATACGCAGTATTTT,CASSLEVAGGSTDTQYF
TRBD1,.,TRBV6-2/TRBV6-3,TRBJ1-1,TGTGCCAGCAGAGGACAGGGCAAGATGAACACTGAAGCTTTCTTT,CASRGQGKMNTEAFF
TRBD1,.,TRBV29-1,TRBJ1-6,TGCAGCGTTGAAGATCATAAATGGCCGGGACAGGGGAATTCACCCCTCCACTTT,CSVEDHKWPGQGNSPLHF
.,few,TRBV29-1,TRBJ1-1,TGCAGCGTTGAACAACCACAGTTAGAAGAAGCTTTCTTT,CSVEQPQLEEAFF
TRBD1,.,TRBV30,TRBJ2-1,TGTGCCTGGGATCGACAGGGAAGGGATGAGCAGTTCTTC,CAWDRQGRDEQFF
TRBD1,many,TRBV25-1,TRBJ2-1,TGTGCCAGCAGTGTCGACAGGGGGCTTAGTAATGAGCAGTTCTTC,CASSVDRGLSNEQFF
.,few,TRBV7-2,TRBJ2-2,TGTGCCAGCAGCTTAAATGCAGGGGGGCGATCCACCGGGGAGCTGTTTTTT,CASSLNAGGRSTGELFF
.,many,TRBV11-2,TRBJ1-2,TGTGCCAGCAGCCCGGACTATAACTATGGCTACACCTTC,CASSPDYNYGYTF
.,.,TRBV7-2,TRBJ2-1,TGTGCCAGCAATTATTGGGAGACCCAGTTCTTC,CASNYWETQFF
.,few,TRBV11-3,TRBJ1-1,TGTGCCAGCAGCTTACACGTGGGGAACACTGAAGCTTTCTTT,CASSLHVGNTEAFF
.,.,TRBV14,TRBJ2-6,TGTGCCAGCAGCCAAGGGACGGCCAGATTCTCTGGGGCCAACGTCCTGACTTTC,CASSQGTARFSGANVLTF
.,many,TRBV18,TRBJ2-1,TGTGCCAGCTCACCGGTCAGGGATACCTACAATGAGCAGTTCTTC,CASSPVRDTYNEQFF
.,.,TRBV7-8,TRBJ2-7,TGTGCCAGCAGCTTAAGGGCTAGCACTGACAATGAGCAGTACTTC,CASSLRASTDNEQYF
TRBD1,.,TRBV14,TRBJ2-2,TGTGCCAGCAGACTCACAGGGGGCGGGGAGCTGTTTTTT,CASRLTGGGELFF